This T cell receptor beta chain derives from a study of shared T cell receptors in the human thymus. This clone is a singleton in its sample. In germline, CDR1 is MNHEY, CDR2 SVGAGI. V gave up 2 bases and J gave up 10 bases; unmatched junction bases: 14. The CDR3 consists of 16 residues. TCRdb keeps only in-frame clones here, not all; method: immunoSEQ multiplex PCR. The sample carries roughly 550,000 clones, 75% to 80% recorded once. These data are also associated with another study on human thymus T cells.

This chain uses TRBV6-5 with TRBJ2-5; 9 positions match TRBD2. Sample: thymocytes. The source is a boy in the first two years of life with a congenital heart defect. CDR3 in amino acids: CASSYELAGPLDGQYF. The CDR3 DNA sequence: TGTGCCAGCAGTTACGAACTAGCGGGCCCCTTGGACGGCCAGTACTTC.